Below are 23 T cell receptor beta chains sequenced from a single sample in a study of T cell changes during pregnancy in multiple sclerosis. TCRdb's copy holds only in-frame clones and misses some; the assay was immunoSEQ multiplex PCR. The data contain roughly 51,000 clones, 90% to 95% of them singletons. Sequenced here: CD8+ T cells from peripheral blood mononuclear cells, sampled before pregnancy. The receptor set was obtained from a female donor with multiple sclerosis, enrolled in a pregnancy study.

The rearrangement joins TRBV15 to TRBJ2-1; possible D gene TRBD1, 5 bases. V was shortened by 4 bases and J by 7 bases, with 14 bases between the two germline ends. Germline V gene sequence: CDR1 LNHNV, CDR2 YYDKDF (reference sequence). The CDR3 has 14 amino acids. The CDR3 sequence is CATSNHRSRNEQFF. Here the CDR3 DNA reads TGTGCCACCAGCAACCACAGGAGTAGAAATGAGCAGTTCTTC.

V is TRBV5-8 and J is TRBJ1-1; no clear D. Trimming took off 1 base at V and 2 bases at J, with 12 bases between the two ends. The CDR3 extends over 15 amino acids. CDR1 is SGHTS and CDR2 is YDEGEE in the germline V gene. The CDR3 here is CASSLRHAGNTEAFF. The CDR3 DNA reads TGTGCCAGCAGCTTGAGACACGCCGGAAACACTGAAGCTTTCTTT.

The CDR3 spells CAYSTGTGDNEQFF. In DNA form, the CDR3 reads TGTGCCTACTCAACCGGGACAGGGGACAATGAGCAGTTCTTC. The chain is built from TRBV30 and TRBJ2-1; TRBD1 agrees at 10 bases. Losses at the gene ends were 7 bases for V and 5 bases for J; bases not matched to a gene: 8. CDR3 length: 14 amino acids. Germline-derived CDR1 and CDR2 are GTSNPN and SVGIG (reference sequence).

The CDR3 DNA follows: TGTGCCAGTGGCCGGACAGGGGCGTTAACTAATGAAAAACTGTTTTTT. Amino acids: CASGRTGALTNEKLFF. V is TRBV19 and J is TRBJ1-4, with 9 nucleotides matching TRBD1. The CDR3 has 16 amino acids. Germline CDR1 LNHDA, CDR2 SQIVND (reference sequence). Germline trimming cut 8 bases from V and 1 base from J; bases unmatched to any gene: 8.

The rearrangement links TRBV6-1 to TRBJ1-2, with D unresolved. The CDR3 is 15 amino acids. The germline V gene encodes CDR1 MNHNS and CDR2 SASEGT. V was clipped by 1 base and J by 5 bases, with 14 bases between them. CDR3 nucleotide sequence: TGTGCCAGCAGTGAAGTCTCCCAGGAGGAGTATGGCTACACCTTC. Translated: CASSEVSQEEYGYTF.

The genes are TRBV2 and TRBJ1-5, with D tentatively TRBD1 (5 bases). The CDR3 has 14 residues. The V end was cut by 1 base, the J end by 7 bases, with 11 bases between. Per the germline V gene, CDR1 is SNHLY and CDR2 is FYNNEI. The CDR3 sequence is CASSEGTGTQPQHF. The DNA of the CDR3 is TGTGCCAGCAGTGAAGGTACAGGAACCCAGCCCCAGCATTTT.

V is TRBV6-5 and J is TRBJ2-3; possible D gene TRBD2, 6 bases. The V end lost 6 bases, the J end lost 6 bases, and 13 bases lay between the germline ends. The CDR3 is 13 amino acids. Germline CDR1 and CDR2: MNHEY and SVGAGI. CDR3 protein: CASSPGGTDTQYF. In DNA, the CDR3 is TGTGCCAGCAGCCCCGGGGGAACGGATACGCAGTATTTT.

This clone has a handful of counts. The chain combines TRBV7-9 with TRBJ2-7; TRBD1 might be the D (5 bases). CDR1 SEHNR and CDR2 FQNEAQ come from the germline V gene (reference sequence). CDR3 length: 14 residues. V lost 1 base, J lost 0 bases, and 7 bases lay in between. The CDR3 region is CASSLVGDSYEQYF. Written as DNA, the CDR3 is TGTGCCAGCAGCTTAGTAGGGGACTCCTACGAGCAGTACTTC.

This chain links TRBV4-1 with TRBJ2-7; perhaps TRBD2 as D (6 bases). This CDR3 region has 16 residues. V gave up 0 bases and J gave up 0 bases, with 12 bases separating them. Germline CDR1 reads MGHRA; CDR2 reads YSYEKL. The CDR3 reads CASSQDTGVGSYEQYF. The CDR3 DNA sequence: TGCGCCAGCAGCCAAGACACGGGGGTGGGCTCCTACGAGCAGTACTTC.

This clone has just a few counts. The chain is built from TRBV27 and TRBJ2-7; tentative D call: TRBD2 (5 bases). Germline V gene lookup returns CDR1 MNHEY and CDR2 SMNVEV (reference sequence). V dropped 8 bases and J dropped 4 bases, with 9 bases sitting between them. CDR3 size: 11 residues. The chain's CDR3 is CASHRGYEQYF. DNA of the CDR3: TGTGCCAGCCACAGAGGGTACGAGCAGTACTTC.

V usage is TRBV9 and J usage is TRBJ2-1; 12 bases fit TRBD1. The V gene end was trimmed by 3 bases and the J gene end by 6 bases; junction bases not matched to a gene: 10. Germline V lookup: CDR1 SGDLS, CDR2 YYNGEE. The CDR3 has 17 amino acids. Written as DNA, the CDR3 is TGTGCCAGCAGCGAGGGGACAGGGGGCCTCACCAGCAATGAGCAGTTCTTC. Its protein is CASSEGTGGLTSNEQFF.

The chain recombines TRBV7-2 with TRBJ2-1; 11 nucleotides match TRBD2. Germline CDR1 is SGHTA and CDR2 is FQGNSA. The length of the CDR3 is 13 residues. V dropped 11 bases and J dropped 5; count of bases not matched to a gene: 5. CDR3: CAGTSGSNNEQFF. For the CDR3, the DNA is TGTGCCGGGACTAGCGGTAGTAACAATGAGCAGTTCTTC.

V and J are TRBV21-1 and TRBJ1-5. TRBV21-1 is a documented pseudogene. The CDR3 spans 17 residues. The CDR3 loop reads CASSHPSIRRGGQPQHF. The CDR3, as DNA: TGTGCCAGCAGTCACCCCTCAATCCGAAGGGGAGGCCAGCCCCAGCATTTT.

The V and J genes are TRBV9 and TRBJ2-7, with 9 bases fitting TRBD1. The CDR3 consists of 16 residues. Germline values: CDR1 SGDLS, CDR2 YYNGEE. With 0 bases clipped from V and 3 bases from J, the junction kept 7 bases outside the gene matches. CDR3 loop: CASSVAPGQGLYEQYF. DNA of the CDR3: TGTGCCAGCAGCGTAGCTCCGGGACAGGGTCTCTACGAGCAGTACTTC. The full variable domain, its missing parts supplied by reference TRBV9 and TRBJ2-7, is DSGVTQTPKHLITATGQRVTLRCSPRSGDLSVYWYQQSLDQGLQFLIQYYNGEERAKGNILERFSAQQFPDLHSELNLSSLELGDSALYFCASSVAPGQGLYEQYFGPGTRLTVT.

This sequence joins TRBV15 and TRBJ1-1, with 8 bases aligning to TRBD1. Germline CDR1 and CDR2: LNHNV and YYDKDF (reference sequence). The junction had 3 bases not matched to a gene; V was cut back by 2 bases and J by 7 bases. The CDR3 has 13 amino acids. The CDR3 is CATSRTGGNEAFF. CDR3 nucleotide sequence: TGTGCCACCAGCAGAACAGGGGGTAATGAAGCTTTCTTT.

J is TRBJ2-1 and V is TRBV13, with 10 bases matching TRBD2. The V gene's germline CDR1 is PRHDT and CDR2 FYEKMQ (reference sequence). The trim removed 4 bases at V and 7 bases at J, leaving 4 bases unmatched. The CDR3 runs 14 residues. The CDR3 is CASSSQTSGNEQFF. CDR3 DNA: TGTGCCAGCAGCTCCCAGACTAGCGGGAATGAGCAGTTCTTC.

In DNA, the CDR3 is TGTGCCAGCAGCCCGCGGGGACAGGGGTATGGCTACACCTTC. Amino acid sequence: CASSPRGQGYGYTF. The V and J genes are TRBV13 and TRBJ1-2, with TRBD1 matching over 10 bases. The V and J ends lost 5 bases and 5 bases, in that order; junction bases with no gene match: 5. The CDR3 contains 14 residues. CDR1 and CDR2 from the germline V gene are PRHDT and FYEKMQ (reference sequence).

This sequence joins TRBV6-5 and TRBJ1-1; 8 bases are shared with TRBD1. Germline V CDR1 and CDR2: MNHEY, SVGAGI. Trimming cost V 2 bases and J 1 base; bases outside gene matches: 3. CDR3 length equals 15 residues. The CDR3 reads CASSYGRGRNTEAFF. The CDR3 bases are TGTGCCAGCAGTTACGGCAGGGGGCGGAACACTGAAGCTTTCTTT.

V and J are TRBV5-6 and TRBJ2-7; D call uncertain. Between the trimmed V and J ends, which lost 4 bases and 0 bases, there was a span of 11 bases. Germline CDR1 and CDR2: SGHDT and YYEEEE. The CDR3 extends over 14 amino acids. CDR3 sequence: CASSHSTSSYEQYF. The CDR3 DNA reads as TGTGCCAGCAGCCACAGTACCAGCTCCTACGAGCAGTACTTC. The complete variable domain, with remaining parts taken from reference TRBV5-6 and TRBJ2-7, reads DAGVTQSPTHLIKTRGQQVTLRCSPKSGHDTVSWYQQALGQGPQFIFQYYEEEERQRGNFPDRFSGHQFPNYSSELNVNALLLGDSALYLCASSHSTSSYEQYFGPGTRLTVT.

The CDR3 protein is CASMWGVVADTQYF. As DNA, the CDR3 is TGTGCCAGCATGTGGGGAGTAGTAGCAGATACGCAGTATTTT. The chain links TRBV27 to TRBJ2-3; D perhaps matches TRBD2 (5 bases). The germline gives CDR1 MNHEY, CDR2 SMNVEV (reference sequence). This CDR3 spans 14 amino acids. V dropped 7 bases and J dropped 4 bases, with 15 bases sitting between them.

J is TRBJ2-7 and V is TRBV27, with 12 bases aligning to TRBD2. Germline trimming cut 6 bases from V and 2 bases from J; bases unmatched to any gene: 5. Germline V CDR1 and CDR2: MNHEY, SMNVEV (reference sequence). The CDR3 contains 15 residues. In DNA, the CDR3 is TGTGCCAGCAGCGTCGGACTAGCGGGACCCTACGAGCAGTACTTC. This gives the protein CASSVGLAGPYEQYF.

CDR3 bases: TGTGCCAGCAGCTTGGGACAGGGTGGCTACGAGCAGTACTTC. Encoded protein: CASSLGQGGYEQYF. The gene calls are TRBV13 and TRBJ2-7; TRBD1 matches 9 bases. CDR3 size: 14 residues. The V and J ends lost 3 bases and 3 bases, in that order; junction bases with no gene match: 3. Germline lookup yields CDR1 PRHDT and CDR2 FYEKMQ (reference sequence).

V and J are TRBV27 and TRBJ2-7, with no clear D. V shed 3 bases and J shed 4 bases, with 10 bases lying between them. Germline V gives CDR1 MNHEY, CDR2 SMNVEV (reference sequence). The CDR3 is 13 residues long. The CDR3 spells CASSLSFDYEQYF. The CDR3 DNA reads TGTGCCAGCAGTTTGAGTTTTGATTACGAGCAGTACTTC.